Below, 2 T cell receptor beta chains from the same sample are listed, as sequenced in a study of shared clonotypes between healthy human individuals. Libraries were prepared by immunoSEQ multiplex PCR; TCRdb keeps only in-frame clonotypes and omits some of them. The sample includes some 1.1 million clones, roughly 77% of them seen just once. The sequenced sample consisted of memory CD4+ T cells from PBMCs. Subset here: CD45RA-negative fraction. The receptors here all came from a man aged 18 to 35 in good health. Some clones in this sample may be carry-over from other donors' samples.

The V call is TRBV11-2, the J call TRBJ2-1; D tentatively reads TRBD1 or TRBD2 (6 bases each). This CDR3 is built from 15 residues. Germline V lookup: CDR1 SGHAT, CDR2 FQNNGV. The ends were cut back, 0 bases at V and 12 bases at J, with 18 bases in the middle. The CDR3: CASSLDLGGRLGQFF. CDR3 in DNA: TGTGCCAGCAGCTTAGATCTGGGGGGCCGGTTAGGGCAGTTCTTC.

Comment on this clone: Other DNA sequences of this sample code for an identical CDR3. The chain recombines TRBV7-9 with TRBJ1-4; unclear D gene. The CDR3 is 16 residues long. Germline V CDR1 and CDR2: SEHNR, FQNEAQ (reference sequence). The V gene lost 5 bases and the J gene lost 2 bases, with 15 bases spanning the gap. CDR3 protein: CASSPSLGSTNEKLFF. Written as DNA, the CDR3 is TGTGCCAGCAGCCCTAGTTTGGGGTCGACTAATGAAAAACTGTTTTTT.